This is a list of T cell receptor beta chains from one sample in a study of OX40 agonist ivuxolimab in advanced cancers. Using immunoSEQ multiplex PCR, the repertoire was profiled, and TCRdb retains in-frame clones only, with some absent. The table includes approximately 79,000 clones, about 87% detected once. Specimen: CD4+ or CD8+ T cells sorted from blood, collected in a trial of the OX40 agonist ivuxolimab. Receptors originate from an adult with an advanced solid tumor such as melanoma, head and neck, liver or kidney cancer. Both conserved end residues are part of each CDR3. A D gene is named only where the DNA matches it firmly. Clone size is given for some rows only: seen once, a few or many times, or a class if the clone is expanded.

clone_size: NA
v_call: TRBV5-5
j_call: TRBJ1-1
d_call: NA
cdr3_aa: CASSLTGANTEAFF
cdr3_nt: TGTGCCAGCAGTTTGACAGGTGCGAACACTGAAGCTTTCTTT

clone_size: NA
v_call: TRBV6-6
j_call: TRBJ1-1
d_call: TRBD1
cdr3_aa: CASSLGQGGFNEAFF
cdr3_nt: TGTGCCAGCAGCCTTGGACAGGGAGGATTTAATGAAGCTTTCTTT

clone_size: few
v_call: TRBV7-8
j_call: TRBJ2-6
d_call: TRBD1
cdr3_aa: CASRDNRGRSGANVLTF
cdr3_nt: TGTGCCAGCAGGGATAACAGGGGGCGGTCTGGGGCCAACGTCCTGACTTTC

clone_size: NA
v_call: TRBV18
j_call: TRBJ2-1
d_call: TRBD2
cdr3_aa: CASSPSGTGTSGMNEQFF
cdr3_nt: TGTGCCAGCTCACCTAGTGGAACTGGGACTAGCGGGATGAATGAGCAGTTCTTC

clone_size: once
v_call: TRBV19
j_call: TRBJ2-3
d_call: NA
cdr3_aa: CASSLLGGRTDTQYF
cdr3_nt: TGTGCCAGTAGCCTACTGGGGGGGCGCACAGATACGCAGTATTTT

clone_size: NA
v_call: TRBV28
j_call: TRBJ1-2
d_call: TRBD1
cdr3_aa: CASSSPRTGGSYGYTF
cdr3_nt: TGTGCCAGCAGTTCACCCCGGACAGGGGGATCCTATGGCTACACCTTC

clone_size: NA
v_call: TRBV19
j_call: TRBJ1-1
d_call: NA
cdr3_aa: CALEAGYMNTEAFF
cdr3_nt: TGTGCCCTCGAGGCGGGATACATGAACACTGAAGCTTTCTTT

clone_size: NA
v_call: TRBV7-2
j_call: TRBJ2-7
d_call: NA
cdr3_aa: CASSLNRDYEQYF
cdr3_nt: TGTGCCAGCAGCTTAAATCGGGACTACGAGCAGTACTTC

clone_size: once
v_call: TRBV5-8
j_call: TRBJ2-3
d_call: NA
cdr3_aa: CASSLSHGPDTDTQYF
cdr3_nt: TGTGCCAGCAGCTTGTCTCACGGACCTGACACAGATACGCAGTATTTT

clone_size: NA
v_call: TRBV4-2
j_call: TRBJ1-3
d_call: NA
cdr3_aa: CASSQRGHSFSGNTIYF
cdr3_nt: TGTGCCAGCAGCCAAAGGGGTCACTCCTTCTCTGGAAACACCATATATTTT

clone_size: NA
v_call: TRBV4-2
j_call: TRBJ1-2
d_call: NA
cdr3_aa: CASSQEGRARNGYTF
cdr3_nt: TGTGCCAGCAGCCAAGAGGGCAGGGCGCGAAATGGCTACACCTTC

clone_size: NA
v_call: TRBV27
j_call: TRBJ1-4
d_call: TRBD1
cdr3_aa: CASRVRQGDEKLFF
cdr3_nt: TGTGCCAGCAGGGTAAGACAGGGCGATGAAAAACTGTTTTTT

clone_size: NA
v_call: TRBV10-3
j_call: TRBJ1-1
d_call: NA
cdr3_aa: CATYDRRANTEAFF
cdr3_nt: TGTGCCACGTACGACAGGAGGGCAAACACTGAAGCTTTCTTT

clone_size: NA
v_call: TRBV7-2
j_call: TRBJ1-2
d_call: NA
cdr3_aa: CASSLDSTDYGYTF
cdr3_nt: TGTGCCAGCAGCTTAGATTCTACTGACTATGGCTACACCTTC

clone_size: NA
v_call: TRBV7-2
j_call: TRBJ1-5
d_call: NA
cdr3_aa: CASSIDQVQPQHF
cdr3_nt: TGTGCCAGCAGCATTGATCAGGTTCAGCCCCAGCATTTT

clone_size: NA
v_call: TRBV6-1
j_call: TRBJ2-3
d_call: TRBD1
cdr3_aa: CASSGTGAPDTQYF
cdr3_nt: TGTGCCAGCAGTGGGACAGGGGCGCCAGATACGCAGTATTTT

clone_size: NA
v_call: TRBV25-1
j_call: TRBJ1-2
d_call: NA
cdr3_aa: CASSGGHLLANYGYTF
cdr3_nt: TGTGCCAGCAGTGGGGGACACCTGTTAGCTAACTATGGCTACACCTTC

clone_size: NA
v_call: TRBV27
j_call: TRBJ2-5
d_call: NA
cdr3_aa: CASSFTGWGETQYF
cdr3_nt: TGTGCCAGCAGTTTTACAGGCTGGGGAGAGACCCAGTACTTC

clone_size: NA
v_call: TRBV27
j_call: TRBJ1-1
d_call: NA
cdr3_aa: CASSLNRRGTEAFF
cdr3_nt: TGTGCCAGCAGTTTAAACCGGAGAGGCACTGAAGCTTTCTTT

clone_size: NA
v_call: TRBV7-2
j_call: TRBJ2-2
d_call: NA
cdr3_aa: CASSPPGHRTGELFF
cdr3_nt: TGTGCCAGCAGCCCACCGGGACACCGCACCGGGGAGCTGTTTTTT

clone_size: NA
v_call: TRBV5-1
j_call: TRBJ2-1
d_call: NA
cdr3_aa: CASRPTTVNEQFF
cdr3_nt: TGCGCCAGCAGACCCACAACCGTCAATGAGCAGTTCTTC

clone_size: NA
v_call: TRBV4-2
j_call: TRBJ1-2
d_call: NA
cdr3_aa: CASSHPRGQGGNYGYTF
cdr3_nt: TGTGCCAGCAGCCACCCTCGGGGGCAGGGTGGAAACTATGGCTACACCTTC

clone_size: NA
v_call: TRBV5-1
j_call: TRBJ1-1
d_call: NA
cdr3_aa: CASSQGRMNTEAFF
cdr3_nt: TGCGCCAGCAGCCAGGGACGGATGAACACTGAAGCTTTCTTT

clone_size: NA
v_call: TRBV6-5
j_call: TRBJ2-5
d_call: NA
cdr3_aa: CASSYSSLIETQYF
cdr3_nt: TGTGCCAGCAGTTACTCTTCACTGATAGAGACCCAGTACTTC

clone_size: NA
v_call: TRBV6-6
j_call: TRBJ2-5
d_call: TRBD2
cdr3_aa: CASIRTSGQETQYF
cdr3_nt: TGTGCCAGCATCAGGACTAGCGGTCAAGAGACCCAGTACTTC

clone_size: NA
v_call: TRBV10-3
j_call: TRBJ1-2
d_call: NA
cdr3_aa: CAISGSGTHNYGYTF
cdr3_nt: TGTGCCATCAGTGGTTCCGGGACACATAACTATGGCTACACCTTC

clone_size: NA
v_call: TRBV5-4
j_call: TRBJ2-2
d_call: NA
cdr3_aa: CASSGQRFPGELFF
cdr3_nt: TGTGCCAGCAGTGGGCAACGGTTCCCCGGGGAGCTGTTTTTT

clone_size: NA
v_call: TRBV18
j_call: TRBJ2-2
d_call: NA
cdr3_aa: CASSPTIPSAGGELFF
cdr3_nt: TGTGCCAGCTCACCCACCATCCCTAGTGCCGGCGGGGAGCTGTTTTTT

clone_size: NA
v_call: TRBV19
j_call: TRBJ1-2
d_call: NA
cdr3_aa: CASSILGAHYGYTF
cdr3_nt: TGTGCCAGTAGTATCCTAGGGGCCCACTATGGCTACACCTTC

clone_size: NA
v_call: TRBV9
j_call: TRBJ1-1
d_call: NA
cdr3_aa: CASSLQGATEAFF
cdr3_nt: TGTGCCAGCAGCCTACAGGGAGCCACTGAAGCTTTCTTT

clone_size: NA
v_call: TRBV11-2
j_call: TRBJ1-2
d_call: NA
cdr3_aa: CASSSRATGNYGYTF
cdr3_nt: TGTGCCAGCAGCTCCCGGGCAACAGGGAACTATGGCTACACCTTC

clone_size: few
v_call: TRBV7-2
j_call: TRBJ1-6
d_call: TRBD1
cdr3_aa: CASSLGPDRTRPLHF
cdr3_nt: TGTGCCAGCAGCTTAGGGCCGGACAGGACCAGACCCCTCCACTTT

clone_size: NA
v_call: TRBV30
j_call: TRBJ2-1
d_call: TRBD2
cdr3_aa: CAWSVGLAGEQFF
cdr3_nt: TGTGCCTGGAGTGTAGGACTAGCGGGAGAGCAGTTCTTC

clone_size: NA
v_call: TRBV11-2
j_call: TRBJ2-3
d_call: TRBD2
cdr3_aa: CASSPSSGAGTDTQYF
cdr3_nt: TGTGCCAGCAGCCCCTCCAGCGGGGCAGGCACAGATACGCAGTATTTT

clone_size: NA
v_call: TRBV7-2
j_call: TRBJ2-3
d_call: NA
cdr3_aa: CASSLDRITDTQYF
cdr3_nt: TGTGCCAGCAGCTTGGACCGTATCACAGATACGCAGTATTTT

clone_size: NA
v_call: TRBV18
j_call: TRBJ2-7
d_call: NA
cdr3_aa: CASSLDPTYEQYF
cdr3_nt: TGTGCCAGCTCACTGGACCCAACCTACGAGCAGTACTTC

clone_size: NA
v_call: TRBV6-6
j_call: TRBJ1-1
d_call: TRBD1
cdr3_aa: CASSYPMTGFPEAFF
cdr3_nt: TGTGCCAGCAGTTACCCCATGACAGGGTTTCCTGAAGCTTTCTTT

clone_size: NA
v_call: TRBV28
j_call: TRBJ2-3
d_call: NA
cdr3_aa: CASSRDYPGTDTQYF
cdr3_nt: TGTGCCAGCAGCCGCGACTACCCCGGGACAGATACGCAGTATTTT

clone_size: NA
v_call: TRBV7-8
j_call: TRBJ2-7
d_call: NA
cdr3_aa: CASSLAAPRSEQYF
cdr3_nt: TGTGCCAGCAGCTTAGCCGCCCCCCGCTCCGAGCAGTACTTC

clone_size: once
v_call: TRBV11-2
j_call: TRBJ2-7
d_call: NA
cdr3_aa: CASSFSGEIYEQYF
cdr3_nt: TGTGCCAGCAGCTTTTCCGGGGAGATCTACGAGCAGTACTTC

clone_size: NA
v_call: TRBV23-1
j_call: TRBJ2-3
d_call: NA
cdr3_aa: CASREPGFHTDTQYF
cdr3_nt: TGCGCCAGCAGAGAACCGGGTTTTCACACAGATACGCAGTATTTT

clone_size: NA
v_call: TRBV4-1
j_call: TRBJ1-1
d_call: NA
cdr3_aa: CASSHGGARGGWNTEAFF
cdr3_nt: TGCGCCAGCAGTCATGGGGGTGCAAGGGGCGGGTGGAACACTGAAGCTTTCTTT

clone_size: NA
v_call: TRBV6-5
j_call: TRBJ1-4
d_call: NA
cdr3_aa: CASSYSKYGGSEKLFF
cdr3_nt: TGTGCCAGCAGTTACTCGAAATACGGGGGCAGTGAAAAACTGTTTTTT

clone_size: NA
v_call: TRBV14
j_call: TRBJ1-1
d_call: NA
cdr3_aa: CASSLQGLDAFF
cdr3_nt: TGTGCCAGCAGCTTACAGGGTTTGGATGCTTTCTTT

clone_size: NA
v_call: TRBV2
j_call: TRBJ1-5
d_call: TRBD1
cdr3_aa: CASKLTGGSQPQHF
cdr3_nt: TGTGCCAGCAAGCTCACAGGGGGCTCACAGCCCCAGCATTTT

clone_size: NA
v_call: TRBV30
j_call: TRBJ1-1
d_call: NA
cdr3_aa: CAWSVAGYTEAFF
cdr3_nt: TGTGCCTGGAGTGTAGCGGGATACACTGAAGCTTTCTTT

clone_size: NA
v_call: TRBV11-2
j_call: TRBJ2-1
d_call: NA
cdr3_aa: CASSLRDEQFF
cdr3_nt: TGTGCCAGCAGCCTAAGAGATGAGCAGTTCTTC

clone_size: NA
v_call: TRBV7-2
j_call: TRBJ2-3
d_call: NA
cdr3_aa: CASSLATDTQYF
cdr3_nt: TGTGCCAGCAGCTTAGCCACAGATACGCAGTATTTT

clone_size: once
v_call: TRBV5-6
j_call: TRBJ2-5
d_call: TRBD1
cdr3_aa: CASSILDRLYQETQYF
cdr3_nt: TGTGCCAGCAGCATACTGGACAGGCTGTACCAAGAGACCCAGTACTTC

clone_size: NA
v_call: TRBV18
j_call: TRBJ1-4
d_call: NA
cdr3_aa: CASSPRRRGDEKLFF
cdr3_nt: TGTGCCAGCTCACCCCGACGCAGGGGCGATGAAAAACTGTTTTTT